This T cell receptor beta chain was sequenced during a study of patients and donors after allogeneic stem cell transplantation. Only a few counts were recorded for this clonotype. The CDR3 covers 13 residues. Trimming took 2 bases from V and 9 from J, leaving 14 bases between them. Germline V gene lookup returns CDR1 SQVTM and CDR2 ANQGSEA. TCRdb re-called the RT-PCR reads with MiXCR, one entry per CDR3 protein. Found here are 190,000 or so distinct CDR3 sequences, 41% of them singletons; the top ten hold less than 40%. This rearrangement joins TRBV29-1 to TRBJ2-1; weak D call: TRBD1 (6 bases). The sample comprised blood, either unsorted or a sorted T cell fraction (not recorded which). This clonotype was obtained from a human donor who was either an allogeneic HSCT recipient or a stem cell or donor lymphocyte infusion donor (not recorded which). It is not recorded whose cells these are; they may come from a transplant donor. The CDR3 here is CSVETSQGFEQFF. The CDR3 DNA is TGCAGCGTTGAAACCAGCCAGGGGTTTGAGCAGTTCTTC.